A selection of T cell receptor beta chains follows, all from one sample in a study of blood T cell repertoires in COVID-19. TCRdb keeps only in-frame clones here, not all; method: immunoSEQ multiplex PCR. There are 68,000 or so clones in the sample; around 79% occur only once, and more than 30% lies in the top ten. The sample was peripheral blood. All receptors come from a human donor in a cohort sampled during active COVID-19. The CDR3 runs from the conserved cysteine through the conserved F or W. The order of the fields is CDR3 protein, CDR3 DNA, D gene, J gene, V gene, clone size. D genes are given only for firm matches. Where a row states a size, it is once, few, many or the class of an expanded clone; other rows omit it.

CACGQGQSAQHF TGTGCCTGCGGCCAGGGGCAATCAGCCCAGCATTTT NA TRBJ1-5 TRBV30 NA
CASSPGGSADTQYF TGCGCCAGCAGCCCCGGAGGTAGCGCAGATACGCAGTATTTT NA TRBJ2-3 TRBV10-1 few
CASSARLAARGEQFF TGTGCCAGCAGCGCTAGACTAGCGGCCCGGGGTGAGCAGTTCTTC NA TRBJ2-1 TRBV21-1 NA
CASSPPLNGYSYEQYF TGTGCCAGCTCACCGCCTTTAAACGGGTACTCCTACGAGCAGTACTTC NA TRBJ2-7 TRBV18 NA
CASSAGGATNEKLFF TGTGCCAGCAGCGCAGGGGGCGCAACTAATGAAAAACTGTTTTTT TRBD1 TRBJ1-4 TRBV5-4 NA
CASSLGLAGTDTQYF TGTGCCAGCAGTTTAGGGCTGGCCGGCACAGATACGCAGTATTTT NA TRBJ2-3 TRBV28 few
CASSPGQGEGEEKLFF TGTGCCAGCAGCCCGGGACAGGGGGAAGGTGAAGAAAAACTGTTTTTT TRBD1 TRBJ1-4 TRBV4-2 NA
CASSFEDRANTGELFF TGTGCCAGCAGCTTCGAAGACAGAGCAAACACCGGGGAGCTGTTTTTT NA TRBJ2-2 TRBV13 NA
CASSPGTGVSDTQYF TGTGCCAGCAGTCCCGGGACAGGGGTGTCAGATACGCAGTATTTT TRBD1 TRBJ2-3 TRBV7-2 NA
CSASTGSPMNTEAFF TGCAGTGCTAGTACAGGTTCACCAATGAACACTGAAGCTTTCTTT NA TRBJ1-1 TRBV20-1 NA
CASRSGGPDTQYF TGTGCCAGCAGGTCAGGGGGCCCAGATACGCAGTATTTT TRBD1 TRBJ2-3 TRBV7-2 NA
CASKTVNNEKLFF TGTGCCAGTAAGACAGTAAACAATGAAAAACTGTTTTTT NA TRBJ1-4 TRBV27 once
CATTGGGWETQYF TGTGCCACCACGGGGGGAGGGTGGGAGACCCAGTACTTC TRBD2 TRBJ2-5 TRBV12-3/TRBV12-4 NA
CASSELSAANTGELFF TGTGCCAGCAGTGAATTGAGCGCCGCGAACACCGGGGAGCTGTTTTTT NA TRBJ2-2 TRBV6-1 NA
CASSFRVYNTIYF TGTGCCAGCAGTTTTCGGGTTTATAACACCATATATTTT NA TRBJ1-3 TRBV28 few
CASSWLGITEETQYF TGTGCCAGCAGCTGGCTCGGGATCACCGAAGAGACCCAGTACTTC NA TRBJ2-5 TRBV7-2 NA
CATPTSGRGFNTGELFF TGTGCCACTCCGACTAGCGGGAGGGGTTTCAACACCGGGGAGCTGTTTTTT TRBD2 TRBJ2-2 TRBV19 NA
CASRDGTGLGEQYF TGTGCCAGCAGGGACGGAACAGGGCTAGGCGAGCAGTACTTC NA TRBJ2-7 TRBV28 NA
CASSFTGDYGYTF TGTGCCAGCAGCTTTACAGGGGATTATGGCTACACCTTC TRBD1 TRBJ1-2 TRBV9 NA
CASSQGRVNTEAFF TGCGCCAGCAGCCAAGGCAGGGTGAACACTGAAGCTTTCTTT NA TRBJ1-1 TRBV5-1 NA
CASSQDTTGGEAFF TGCGCCAGCAGCCAGGACACCACCGGGGGTGAAGCTTTCTTT NA TRBJ1-1 TRBV4-1 NA
CASSLQGGEKLFF TGTGCCAGCAGCTTACAGGGGGGGGAAAAACTGTTTTTT TRBD1 TRBJ1-4 TRBV5-4 NA
CASSQDPTSTDTQYF TGTGCCAGCAGCCAAGACCCGACTAGCACAGATACGCAGTATTTT NA TRBJ2-3 TRBV3-1/TRBV3-2 NA
CASSPQGTYEQYF TGTGCCAGCAGCCCCCAGGGAACCTACGAGCAGTACTTC NA TRBJ2-7 TRBV25-1 few
CAWRVTENTEAFF TGTGCCTGGAGGGTGACAGAGAACACTGAAGCTTTCTTT NA TRBJ1-1 TRBV30 NA
CASSVGTGYYEQYF TGTGCCAGCAGCGTGGGGACAGGATACTACGAGCAGTACTTC TRBD1 TRBJ2-7 TRBV7-9 few
CASSLREGGTDTQYF TGTGCCAGCAGCTTAAGGGAAGGCGGGACAGATACGCAGTATTTT NA TRBJ2-3 TRBV11-1 NA
CSASHVGTSGRGFYNEQFF TGCAGTGCTAGTCACGTAGGGACTAGCGGGAGGGGCTTTTACAATGAGCAGTTCTTC TRBD2 TRBJ2-1 TRBV20-1 NA
CASSRQGAKAGETQYF TGTGCCAGCAGTAGACAGGGGGCTAAAGCTGGGGAGACCCAGTACTTC TRBD1 TRBJ2-5 TRBV2 NA
CASGLVPGLAGGGTYNEQFF TGTGCTAGTGGTTTGGTTCCGGGACTAGCGGGTGGGGGGACCTACAATGAGCAGTTCTTC TRBD2 TRBJ2-1 TRBV12-5 NA
CASSSLAGGDDEQYF TGTGCCAGCAGTTCGTTAGCGGGAGGGGACGACGAGCAGTACTTC TRBD2 TRBJ2-7 TRBV7-2 NA
CASSLGTGQRSQPQHF TGCGCCAGCAGCTTGGGTACAGGGCAACGTAGTCAGCCCCAGCATTTT NA TRBJ1-5 TRBV5-1 few
CASSFHELTPYEQYF TGTGCCAGCAGCTTCCACGAACTGACTCCCTACGAGCAGTACTTC NA TRBJ2-7 TRBV11-2 NA
CASSPPRGLGSNEQFF TGTGCCAGCAGCCCCCCCCGCGGGCTAGGGTCCAATGAGCAGTTCTTC NA TRBJ2-1 TRBV5-4 NA
CASSESWLAGACEQFF TGCGCCAGCAGTGAGTCGTGGCTAGCGGGAGCGTGTGAGCAGTTCTTC TRBD2 TRBJ2-1 TRBV10-1 NA
CASSSGQAKRGYTF TGCGCCAGCAGCTCGGGACAGGCCAAGCGTGGCTACACCTTC TRBD1 TRBJ1-2 TRBV5-1 few
CASSKGRGRTYEQYF TGTGCCAGCAGTAAAGGGCGGGGGAGAACCTACGAGCAGTACTTC TRBD2 TRBJ2-7 TRBV28 NA
CASSYRQGYGEQYF TGTGCCAGCAGTTACCGACAGGGGTACGGCGAGCAGTACTTC TRBD1 TRBJ2-7 TRBV6-6 NA
CASSRAGTGTNQPQHF TGTGCCAGCAGCCGGGCTGGGACAGGGACAAATCAGCCCCAGCATTTT TRBD1 TRBJ1-5 TRBV5-6 NA
CASSPPLSYNQPQHF TGTGCCAGTAGTCCCCCCCTGTCGTACAACCAGCCCCAGCATTTT NA TRBJ1-5 TRBV19 NA
CASKSQGVPREAFF TGTGCCAGTAAATCTCAAGGGGTCCCCCGTGAAGCTTTCTTT NA TRBJ1-1 TRBV19 NA
CASSLFESSGNTIYF TGTGCCAGCAGTTTATTTGAGAGCTCTGGAAACACCATATATTTT NA TRBJ1-3 TRBV28 few
CASISASGATYEQYF TGTGCCAGCATTTCTGCTAGCGGGGCGACCTACGAGCAGTACTTC TRBD2 TRBJ2-7 TRBV6-5 NA
CSVGGREDEKLFF TGCAGCGTTGGGGGCAGGGAGGACGAAAAACTGTTTTTT NA TRBJ1-4 TRBV29-1 NA
CASSLGGGHNQPQHF TGTGCCAGCTCACTCGGTGGTGGACACAATCAGCCCCAGCATTTT NA TRBJ1-5 TRBV18 NA
CASTRQSYEQYF TGTGCCAGCACGCGGCAGTCCTACGAGCAGTACTTC NA TRBJ2-7 TRBV28 NA
CSGTELNTEAFF TGCAGCGGGACAGAATTGAACACTGAAGCTTTCTTT NA TRBJ1-1 TRBV29-1 NA
CASSPQGMNTEAFF TGTGCCAGCTCACCGCAGGGGATGAACACTGAAGCTTTCTTT NA TRBJ1-1 TRBV18 NA
CASSLVRGEAFF TGTGCCAGCAGCTTGGTACGGGGTGAAGCTTTCTTT NA TRBJ1-1 TRBV5-6 NA
CASSLGRVSTEAFF TGTGCCAGCTCACTTGGCAGGGTAAGCACTGAAGCTTTCTTT NA TRBJ1-1 TRBV18 once
CASSHVQTGVTEAFF TGCGCCAGCAGCCATGTTCAGACAGGGGTCACTGAAGCTTTCTTT TRBD1 TRBJ1-1 TRBV4-1 NA
CASSLTGRNEKLFF TGTGCCAGCAGTTTGACAGGGAGAAATGAAAAACTGTTTTTT TRBD1 TRBJ1-4 TRBV28 NA
CASSISGTSNEQFF TGTGCCAGCAGCATTTCCGGGACTAGCAATGAGCAGTTCTTC TRBD2 TRBJ2-1 TRBV9 NA
CASRLGGQESSGNTIYF TGTGCAAGTCGCTTAGGGGGACAGGAGAGCTCTGGAAACACCATATATTTT NA TRBJ1-3 TRBV12-2 many
CASSVAGGPSDEQFF TGTGCCAGCAGCGTAGCGGGAGGGCCCTCGGATGAGCAGTTCTTC TRBD2 TRBJ2-1 TRBV9 NA